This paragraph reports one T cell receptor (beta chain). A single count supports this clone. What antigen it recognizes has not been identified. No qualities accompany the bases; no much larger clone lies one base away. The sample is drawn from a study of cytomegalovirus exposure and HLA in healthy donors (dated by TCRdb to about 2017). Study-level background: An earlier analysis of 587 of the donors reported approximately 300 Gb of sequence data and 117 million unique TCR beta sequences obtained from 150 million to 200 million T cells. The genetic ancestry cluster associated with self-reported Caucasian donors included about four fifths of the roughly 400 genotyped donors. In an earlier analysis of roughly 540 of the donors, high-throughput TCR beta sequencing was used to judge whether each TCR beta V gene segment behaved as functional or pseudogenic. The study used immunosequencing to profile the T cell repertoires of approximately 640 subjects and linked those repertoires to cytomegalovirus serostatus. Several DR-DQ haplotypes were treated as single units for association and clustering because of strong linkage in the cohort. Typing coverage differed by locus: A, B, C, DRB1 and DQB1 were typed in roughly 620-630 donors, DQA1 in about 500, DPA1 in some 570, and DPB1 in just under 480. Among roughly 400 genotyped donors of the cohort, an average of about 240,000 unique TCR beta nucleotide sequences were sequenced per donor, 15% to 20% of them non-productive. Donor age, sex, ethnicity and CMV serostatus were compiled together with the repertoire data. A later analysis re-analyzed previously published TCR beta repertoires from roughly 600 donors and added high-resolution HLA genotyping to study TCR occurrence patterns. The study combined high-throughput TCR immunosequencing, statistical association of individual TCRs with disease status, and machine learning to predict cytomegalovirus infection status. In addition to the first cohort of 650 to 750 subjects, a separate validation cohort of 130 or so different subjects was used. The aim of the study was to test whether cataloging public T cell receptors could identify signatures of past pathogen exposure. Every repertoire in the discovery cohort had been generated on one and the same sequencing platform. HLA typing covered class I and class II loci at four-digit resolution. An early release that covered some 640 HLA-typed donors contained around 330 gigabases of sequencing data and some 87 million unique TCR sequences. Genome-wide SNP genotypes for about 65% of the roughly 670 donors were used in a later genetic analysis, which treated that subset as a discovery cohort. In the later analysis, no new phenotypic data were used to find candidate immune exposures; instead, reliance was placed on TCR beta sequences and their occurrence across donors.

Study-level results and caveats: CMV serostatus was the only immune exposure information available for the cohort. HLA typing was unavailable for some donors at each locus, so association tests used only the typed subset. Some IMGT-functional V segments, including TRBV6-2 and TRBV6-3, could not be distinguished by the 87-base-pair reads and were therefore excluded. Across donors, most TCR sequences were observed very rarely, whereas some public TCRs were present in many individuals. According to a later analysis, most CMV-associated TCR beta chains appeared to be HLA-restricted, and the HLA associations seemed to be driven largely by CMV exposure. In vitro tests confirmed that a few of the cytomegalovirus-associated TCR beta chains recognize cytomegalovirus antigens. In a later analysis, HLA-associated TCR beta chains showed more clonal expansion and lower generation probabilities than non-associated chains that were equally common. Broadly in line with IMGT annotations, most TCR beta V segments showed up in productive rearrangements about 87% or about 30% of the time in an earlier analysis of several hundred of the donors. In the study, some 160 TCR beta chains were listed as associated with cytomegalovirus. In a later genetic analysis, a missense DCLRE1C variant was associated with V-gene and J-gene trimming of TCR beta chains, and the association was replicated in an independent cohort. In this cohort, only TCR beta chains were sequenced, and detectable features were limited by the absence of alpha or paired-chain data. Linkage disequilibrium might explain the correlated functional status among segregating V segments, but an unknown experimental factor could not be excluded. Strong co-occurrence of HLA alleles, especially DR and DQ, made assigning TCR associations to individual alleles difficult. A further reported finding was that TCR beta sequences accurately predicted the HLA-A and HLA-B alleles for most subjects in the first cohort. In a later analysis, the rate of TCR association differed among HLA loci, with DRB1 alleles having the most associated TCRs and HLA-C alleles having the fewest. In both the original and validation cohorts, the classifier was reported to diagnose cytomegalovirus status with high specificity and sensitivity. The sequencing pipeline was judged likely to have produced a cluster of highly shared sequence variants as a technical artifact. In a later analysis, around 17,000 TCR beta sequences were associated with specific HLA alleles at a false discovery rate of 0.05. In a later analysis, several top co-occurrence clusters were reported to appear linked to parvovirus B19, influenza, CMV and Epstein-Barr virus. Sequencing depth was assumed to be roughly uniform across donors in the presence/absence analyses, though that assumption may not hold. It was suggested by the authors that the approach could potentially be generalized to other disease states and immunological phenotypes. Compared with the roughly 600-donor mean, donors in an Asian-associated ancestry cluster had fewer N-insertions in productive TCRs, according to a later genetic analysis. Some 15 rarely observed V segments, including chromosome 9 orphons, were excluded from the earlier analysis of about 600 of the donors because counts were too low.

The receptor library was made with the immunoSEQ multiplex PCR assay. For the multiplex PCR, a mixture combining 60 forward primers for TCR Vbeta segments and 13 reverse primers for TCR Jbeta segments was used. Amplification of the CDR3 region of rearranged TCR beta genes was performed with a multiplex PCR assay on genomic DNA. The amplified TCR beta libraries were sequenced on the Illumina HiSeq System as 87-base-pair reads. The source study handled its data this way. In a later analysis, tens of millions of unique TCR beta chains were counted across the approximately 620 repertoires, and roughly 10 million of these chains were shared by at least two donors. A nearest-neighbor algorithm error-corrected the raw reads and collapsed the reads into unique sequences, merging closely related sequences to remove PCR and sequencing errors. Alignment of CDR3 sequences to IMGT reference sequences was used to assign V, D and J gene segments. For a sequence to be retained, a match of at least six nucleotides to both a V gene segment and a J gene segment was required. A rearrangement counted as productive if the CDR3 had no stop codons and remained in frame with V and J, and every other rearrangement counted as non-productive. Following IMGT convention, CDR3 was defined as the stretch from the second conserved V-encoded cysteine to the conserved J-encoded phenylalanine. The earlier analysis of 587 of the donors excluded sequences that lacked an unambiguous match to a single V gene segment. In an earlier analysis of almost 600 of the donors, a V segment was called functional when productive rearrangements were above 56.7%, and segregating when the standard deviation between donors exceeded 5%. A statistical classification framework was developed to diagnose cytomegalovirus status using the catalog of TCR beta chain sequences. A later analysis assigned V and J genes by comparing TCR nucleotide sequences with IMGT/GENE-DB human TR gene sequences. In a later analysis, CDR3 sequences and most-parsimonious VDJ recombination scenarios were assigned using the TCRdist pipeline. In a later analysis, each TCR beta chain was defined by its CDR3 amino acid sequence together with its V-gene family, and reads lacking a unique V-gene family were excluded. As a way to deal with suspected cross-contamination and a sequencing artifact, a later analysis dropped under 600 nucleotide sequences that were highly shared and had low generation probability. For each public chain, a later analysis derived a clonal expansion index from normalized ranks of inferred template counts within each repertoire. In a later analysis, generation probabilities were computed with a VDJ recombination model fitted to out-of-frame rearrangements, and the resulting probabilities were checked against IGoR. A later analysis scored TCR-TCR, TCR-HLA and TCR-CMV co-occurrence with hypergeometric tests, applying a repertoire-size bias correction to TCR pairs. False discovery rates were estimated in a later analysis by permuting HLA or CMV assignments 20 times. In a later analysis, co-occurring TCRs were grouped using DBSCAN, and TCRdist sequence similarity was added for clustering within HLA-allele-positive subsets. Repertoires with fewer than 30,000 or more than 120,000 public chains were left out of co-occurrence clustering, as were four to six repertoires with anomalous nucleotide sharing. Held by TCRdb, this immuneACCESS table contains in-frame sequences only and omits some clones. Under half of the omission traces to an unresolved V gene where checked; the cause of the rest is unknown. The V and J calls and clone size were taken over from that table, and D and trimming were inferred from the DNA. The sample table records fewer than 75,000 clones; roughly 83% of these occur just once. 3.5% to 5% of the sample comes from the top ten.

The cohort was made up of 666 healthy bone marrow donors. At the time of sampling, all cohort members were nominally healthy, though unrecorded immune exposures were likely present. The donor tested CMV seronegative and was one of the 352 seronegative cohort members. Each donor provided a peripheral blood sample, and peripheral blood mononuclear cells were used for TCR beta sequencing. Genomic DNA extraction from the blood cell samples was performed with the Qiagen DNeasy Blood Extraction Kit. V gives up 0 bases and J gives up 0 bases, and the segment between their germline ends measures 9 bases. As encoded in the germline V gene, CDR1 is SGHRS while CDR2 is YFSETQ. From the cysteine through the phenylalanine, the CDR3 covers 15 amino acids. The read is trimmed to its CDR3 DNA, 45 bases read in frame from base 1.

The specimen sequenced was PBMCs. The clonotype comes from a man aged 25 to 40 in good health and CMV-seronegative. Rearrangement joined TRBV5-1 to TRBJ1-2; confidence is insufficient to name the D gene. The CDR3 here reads CASSLGRGTNYGYTF. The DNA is TGCGCCAGCAGCTTGGGGCGGGGAACTAACTATGGCTACACCTTC.